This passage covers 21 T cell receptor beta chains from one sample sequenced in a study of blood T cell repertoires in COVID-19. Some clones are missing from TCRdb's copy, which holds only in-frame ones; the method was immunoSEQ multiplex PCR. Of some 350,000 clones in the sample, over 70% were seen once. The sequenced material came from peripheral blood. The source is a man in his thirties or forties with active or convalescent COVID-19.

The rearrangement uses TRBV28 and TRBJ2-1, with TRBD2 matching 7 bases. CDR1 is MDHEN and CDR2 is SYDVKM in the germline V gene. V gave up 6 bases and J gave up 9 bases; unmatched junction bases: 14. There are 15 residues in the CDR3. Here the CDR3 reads CASSPRGEGVGEQFF. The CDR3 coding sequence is TGTGCCAGCAGCCCCCGGGGGGAAGGAGTGGGTGAGCAGTTCTTC.

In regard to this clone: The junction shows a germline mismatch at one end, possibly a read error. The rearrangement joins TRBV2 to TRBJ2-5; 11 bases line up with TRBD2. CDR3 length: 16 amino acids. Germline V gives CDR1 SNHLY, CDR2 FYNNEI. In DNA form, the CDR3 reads TGTGCCAGCAGTGAAGCGTTAGGGCTAGCGGGGGGCTCGAAGAACTTC. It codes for CASSEALGLAGGSKNF.

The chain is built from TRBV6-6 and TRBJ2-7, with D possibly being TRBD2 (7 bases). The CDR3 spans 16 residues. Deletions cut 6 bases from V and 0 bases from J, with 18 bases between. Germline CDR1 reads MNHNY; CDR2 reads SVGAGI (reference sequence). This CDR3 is CASRGGGSGVSYEQYF. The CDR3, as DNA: TGTGCCAGCAGAGGGGGTGGAAGCGGGGTCTCCTACGAGCAGTACTTC.

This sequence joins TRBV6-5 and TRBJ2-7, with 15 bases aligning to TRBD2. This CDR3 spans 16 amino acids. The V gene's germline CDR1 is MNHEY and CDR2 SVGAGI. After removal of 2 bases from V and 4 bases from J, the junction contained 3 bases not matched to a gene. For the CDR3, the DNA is TGTGCCAGCAGTTACGGACTAGCGGGAGGGCTTTACGAGCAGTACTTC. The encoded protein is CASSYGLAGGLYEQYF.

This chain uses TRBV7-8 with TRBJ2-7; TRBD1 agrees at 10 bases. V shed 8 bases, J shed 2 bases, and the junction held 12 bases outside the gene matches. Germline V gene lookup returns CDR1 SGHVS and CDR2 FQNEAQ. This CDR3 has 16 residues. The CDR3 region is CASGGPSGTGAYEQYF. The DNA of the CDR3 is TGTGCCAGCGGGGGACCCTCCGGGACAGGGGCCTACGAGCAGTACTTC.

In DNA, the CDR3 is TGTGCCAGCAGCTTTGGCAGCTCTGGAAACACCATATATTTT. Protein: CASSFGSSGNTIYF. The V and J genes are TRBV5-5 and TRBJ1-3; D is undetermined. This CDR3 spans 14 amino acids. V was pared by 2 bases and J by 0 bases, with 6 bases between. Germline CDR1 and CDR2: SGHKS and YYEKEE (reference sequence).

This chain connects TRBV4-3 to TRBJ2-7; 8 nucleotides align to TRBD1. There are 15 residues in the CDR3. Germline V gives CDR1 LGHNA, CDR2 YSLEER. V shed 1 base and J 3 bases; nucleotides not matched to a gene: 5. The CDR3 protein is CASSQVRTGNYEQYF. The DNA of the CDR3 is TGCGCCAGCAGCCAAGTTCGGACAGGGAACTACGAGCAGTACTTC.

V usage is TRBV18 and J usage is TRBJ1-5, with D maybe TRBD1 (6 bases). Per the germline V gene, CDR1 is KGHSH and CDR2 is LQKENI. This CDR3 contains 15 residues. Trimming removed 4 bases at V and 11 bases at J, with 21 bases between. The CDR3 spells CASSREGGGDLAQHF. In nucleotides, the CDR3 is TGTGCCAGCTCACGAGAAGGGGGGGGAGACTTGGCCCAGCATTTT.

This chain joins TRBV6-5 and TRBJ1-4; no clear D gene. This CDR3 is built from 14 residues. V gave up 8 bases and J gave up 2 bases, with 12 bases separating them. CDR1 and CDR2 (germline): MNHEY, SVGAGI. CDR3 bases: TGTGCCAGCTCAAATTTCGGGACTAATGAAAAACTGTTTTTT. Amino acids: CASSNFGTNEKLFF.

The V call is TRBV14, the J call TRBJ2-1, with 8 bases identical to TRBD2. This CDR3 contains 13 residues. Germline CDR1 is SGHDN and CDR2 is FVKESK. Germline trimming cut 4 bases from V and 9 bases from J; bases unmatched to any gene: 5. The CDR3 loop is CASSPGRAGEQFF. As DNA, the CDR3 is TGTGCCAGCAGCCCCGGGAGGGCGGGTGAGCAGTTCTTC.

The CDR3 sequence is CASSEAPSTRGEAFF. The DNA of the CDR3 is TGTGCCAGCAGTGAAGCGCCCAGCACCCGGGGGGAAGCTTTCTTT. V is TRBV6-1 and J is TRBJ1-1; tentative D call: TRBD1 (5 bases). This CDR3 is built from 15 residues. Germline V gives CDR1 MNHNS, CDR2 SASEGT. Deletions cut 0 bases from V and 8 bases from J, with 16 bases between.

CDR3 region: CASSVGARGASGTQYF. The CDR3 coding sequence is TGTGCCAGCAGCGTAGGCGCCCGGGGGGCCAGCGGTACGCAGTATTTT. The chain combines TRBV9 with TRBJ2-3, with D tentatively TRBD2 (7 bases). V lost 0 bases and J 8 bases, leaving 19 bases between the germline ends. Germline CDR1 reads SGDLS; CDR2 reads YYNGEE. The CDR3 is 16 residues long.

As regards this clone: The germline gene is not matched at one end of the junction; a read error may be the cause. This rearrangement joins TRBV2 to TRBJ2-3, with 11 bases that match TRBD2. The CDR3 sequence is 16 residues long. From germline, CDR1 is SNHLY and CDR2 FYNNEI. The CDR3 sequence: CASSDLAGGPTYTQYF. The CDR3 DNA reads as TGTGCCAGCAGTGATTTAGCGGGGGGGCCCACATATACGCAGTATTTT.

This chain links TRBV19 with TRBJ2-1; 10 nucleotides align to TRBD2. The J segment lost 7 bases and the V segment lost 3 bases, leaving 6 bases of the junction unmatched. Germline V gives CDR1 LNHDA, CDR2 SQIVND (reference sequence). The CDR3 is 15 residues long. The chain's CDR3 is CASSISSGSPNEQFF. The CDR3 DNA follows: TGTGCCAGTAGTATTTCTAGCGGGAGTCCAAATGAGCAGTTCTTC.

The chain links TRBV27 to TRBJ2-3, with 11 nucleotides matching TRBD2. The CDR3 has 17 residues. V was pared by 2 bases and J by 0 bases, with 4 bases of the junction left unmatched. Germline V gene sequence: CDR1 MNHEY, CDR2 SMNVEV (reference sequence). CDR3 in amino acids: CASSLPLAGGSTDTQYF. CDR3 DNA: TGTGCCAGCAGTTTACCGCTAGCGGGAGGTAGCACAGATACGCAGTATTTT.

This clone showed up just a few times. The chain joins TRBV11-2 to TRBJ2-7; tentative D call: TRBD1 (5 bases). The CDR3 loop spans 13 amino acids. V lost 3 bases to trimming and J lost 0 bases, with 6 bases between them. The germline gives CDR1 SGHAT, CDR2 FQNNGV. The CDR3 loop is CASSFDSSYEQYF. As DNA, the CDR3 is TGTGCCAGCAGCTTCGACAGCTCCTACGAGCAGTACTTC.

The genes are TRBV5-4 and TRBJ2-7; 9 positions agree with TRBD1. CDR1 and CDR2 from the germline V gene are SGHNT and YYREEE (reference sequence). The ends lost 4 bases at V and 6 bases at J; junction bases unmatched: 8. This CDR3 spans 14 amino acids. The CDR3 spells CASSPGTGWTEQYF. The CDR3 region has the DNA TGTGCCAGCAGCCCGGGGACAGGGTGGACCGAGCAGTACTTC.

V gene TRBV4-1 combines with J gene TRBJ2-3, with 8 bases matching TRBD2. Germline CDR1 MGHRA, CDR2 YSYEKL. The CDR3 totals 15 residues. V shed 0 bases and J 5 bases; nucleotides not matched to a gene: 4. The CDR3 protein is CASSQETRGGDTQYF. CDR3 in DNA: TGCGCCAGCAGCCAAGAGACACGGGGGGGAGATACGCAGTATTTT.

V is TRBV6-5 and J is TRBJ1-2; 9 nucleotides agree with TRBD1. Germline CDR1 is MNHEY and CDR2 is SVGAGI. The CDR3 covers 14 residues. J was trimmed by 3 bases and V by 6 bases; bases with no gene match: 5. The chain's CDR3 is CASSRDRADYGYTF. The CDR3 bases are TGTGCCAGCAGCAGGGACAGGGCTGACTATGGCTACACCTTC.

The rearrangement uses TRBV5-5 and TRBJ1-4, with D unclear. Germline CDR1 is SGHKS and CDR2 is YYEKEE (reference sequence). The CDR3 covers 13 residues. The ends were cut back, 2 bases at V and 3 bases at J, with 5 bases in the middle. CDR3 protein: CASSFFANEKLFF. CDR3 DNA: TGTGCCAGCAGCTTCTTTGCTAATGAAAAACTGTTTTTT.

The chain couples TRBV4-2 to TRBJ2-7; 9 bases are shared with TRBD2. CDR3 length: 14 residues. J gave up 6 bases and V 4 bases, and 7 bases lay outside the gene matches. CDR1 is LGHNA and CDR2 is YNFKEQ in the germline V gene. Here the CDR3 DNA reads TGTGCCAGCAGCCTTTCCGGGACTAGCCCCGAGCAGTACTTC. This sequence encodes CASSLSGTSPEQYF.